This TCR beta chain comes out of a study of blood T cells in healthy people across ages. Samples each had at least 5 micrograms of total RNA extracted. This clonotype was seen more than once but under ten times. Its antigen is not identified. The V gene's germline CDR1 is MNHEY and CDR2 SVGEGT. V was cut by 0 bases and J by 7 bases, with 16 bases left in between. The CDR3 consists of 16 residues. The study's findings and limits: No one knew whether donors had CMV, which possibly confounded expanded clonotype changes. A greater number of naive CD4+ cells and higher diversity distinguished long-lived donors from aged donors.

A second about 7 to 11 cycle PCR used barcoded and J-beta primers. Unique molecular identifiers of 12 random nucleotides labeled each cDNA. In TCRdb, the 5' RACE reads were re-called with MiXCR into one record per CDR3 protein. The data contain roughly 1.9 million distinct CDR3 sequences, approximately 40% of them singletons. The source of this sequence is a human donor in good health. The chain carries TRBV6-2 or TRBV6-3 and TRBJ2-1, with D possibly TRBD2 on 6 matching bases. Sequencing was done on a sample of blood. This chain's CDR3 is CASSYSAGTLKNEQFF. CDR3 bases: TGTGCCAGCAGTTACTCGGCCGGGACTCTGAAGAATGAGCAGTTCTTC.